This TCR beta chain derives from a study of graft-versus-host responses after intestinal transplantation. Study-wide background: Recipients had transplants, and these were multivisceral, liver-intestinal, or isolated intestinal. Anti-thymocyte globulin induction, then tacrolimus and steroids for about 3 years, went to all recipients. Broader study findings: Ileal or blood samples showed some GvH clones first, and such clones were also found in recipient marrow.

Measured with immunoSEQ multiplex PCR; TCRdb has only the in-frame clones, and not every one. The repertoire includes about 85,000 clones, 85% to 95% of them detected once, and about 8% sits in the top ten. This clone occurred once. Its antigen is currently unknown. Germline V CDR1 and CDR2: SGHDT, YYEEEE. The CDR3 covers 14 residues. The ends were cut back, 2 bases at V and 2 bases at J, with 8 bases in the middle. The source of this sequence is a human donor who was the organ donor for an intestinal transplant. V and J are TRBV5-6 and TRBJ2-1; D is perhaps TRBD2 (6 bases). The sample consisted of unstimulated CD8+ T cells sorted from spleen or lymph node cells, taken before transplant. The CDR3 bases are TGTGCCAGCAGCTTTGGCGGGACCTACAATGAGCAGTTCTTC. Translation: CASSFGGTYNEQFF.